The source of this T cell receptor beta chain is a study of post-analysis software for immune sequencing data. Whole-study context: Multiple sclerosis in the patients followed relapsing-remitting, secondary progressive and progressive-relapsing courses. Study-level findings and limits: Controls significantly exceeded multiple sclerosis patients in normalized Chao1 diversity. Four or five TRBV segments were significantly more frequent in patients than in controls. TRBV5-6, TRBV5-1 and TRBV20-1 were among these segments.

This clonotype was seen more than once but under ten times. Its target is unknown. Unique molecular identifiers were present in the TCR beta cDNA libraries. Input amounts of roughly 0.9 to 10 million T cells were used. These gave around 500,000 cDNA molecules, so each molecule approximated one T cell. One entry per CDR3 protein results from TCRdb running MiXCR on the PCR reads. The data contain under 200,000 distinct CDR3 sequences, 35% to 40% of them singletons. Between the trimmed V and J ends, which lost 2 bases and 3 bases, there was a span of 10 bases. This CDR3 spans 14 amino acids. The germline gives CDR1 MDHEN, CDR2 SYDVKM.

This chain links TRBV28 with TRBJ2-5, with D tentatively TRBD2 (6 bases). The source of this sequence is a girl between 10 and 17 years old with multiple sclerosis. The material sequenced was blood, taken after autologous hematopoietic stem cell transplantation. CDR3 DNA sequence: TGTGCCAGCAGTTTAGCGGGATGGGAAGAGACCCAGTACTTC. This gives the protein CASSLAGWEETQYF. The full variable domain, completed using reference TRBV28 and TRBJ2-5, is DVKVTQSSRYLVKRTGEKVFLECVQDMDHENMFWYRQDPGLGLRLIYFSYDVKMKEKGDIPEGYSVSREKKERFSLILESASTNQTSMYLCASSLAGWEETQYFGPGTRLLVL.